This entry lists 27 T cell receptor beta chains sequenced from one sample in a study of CD8+CD57+ T cells in acquired aplastic anemia. Genomic DNA templated the TCR beta VDJ and CDR3 profiling. One entry per CDR3 protein, called by TCRdb with MiXCR from the reads. The sample has about 150,000 distinct CDR3 sequences, roughly 50% seen once. An expansion of CD8+CD57+ cells by flow cytometry had been shown in patients chosen for sequencing. Sequenced sample: sorted CD4+, CD8+, or CD8+CD57+ T cells (not recorded which) from PBMCs. All receptors come from a human donor with aplastic anemia.

At least ten counts were recorded for this clonotype. This sequence joins TRBV11-2 and TRBJ1-5; D ambiguous. The CDR3 covers 15 residues. Trimming removed 5 bases at V and 9 bases at J, with 20 bases between. Germline V gene lookup returns CDR1 SGHAT and CDR2 FQNNGV. CDR3 sequence: CASSKDSTPFGPQHF. The CDR3 nucleotides read TGTGCCAGCAGCAAAGATTCGACGCCGTTTGGGCCCCAGCATTTT.

The genes are TRBV7-9 and TRBJ1-2, with D maybe TRBD1 (5 bases). Trimming stripped 5 bases from V and 3 bases from J, with 10 bases between. The CDR3 length is 13 residues. Germline CDR1 and CDR2: SEHNR and FQNEAQ (reference sequence). The DNA of the CDR3 is TGTGCCAGCAGCCTGGGGGTGGACTATGGCTACACCTTC. Residues: CASSLGVDYGYTF.

This clonotype has ten or more counts. In DNA form, the CDR3 reads TGTGCCAGCAGCGTAGTTGGCCGGGGCACAGATACGCAGTATTTT. Protein sequence: CASSVVGRGTDTQYF. This rearrangement joins TRBV9 to TRBJ2-3, with no clear D. This CDR3 is 15 amino acids long. Trimming pared 0 bases from V and 1 base from J, leaving 9 bases between. Germline CDR1 reads SGDLS; CDR2 reads YYNGEE.

The table lists this clonotype with many counts. The CDR3 nucleotides are TGTGCCAGCAGCTACGTCGGGAGAGATACGCAGTATTTT. It is translated as CASSYVGRDTQYF. The chain combines TRBV7-9 with TRBJ2-3; a weak D match, TRBD2 (6 bases). Per germline, CDR1 SEHNR and CDR2 FQNEAQ (reference sequence). The V and J ends lost 4 bases and 5 bases respectively, with 10 bases between them. The CDR3 is 13 residues long. Combining the CDR3 with reference TRBV7-9 and TRBJ2-3 gives the whole variable domain DTGVSQNPRHKITKRGQNVTFRCDPISEHNRLYWYRQTLGQGPEFLTYFQNEAQLEKSRLLSDRFSAERPKGSFSTLEIQRTEQGDSAMYLCASSYVGRDTQYFGPGTRLTVL.

This clonotype showed up many times. This chain connects TRBV9 to TRBJ2-3, with 7 bases aligning to TRBD1. The V gene's germline CDR1 is SGDLS and CDR2 YYNGEE. The CDR3 sequence is 18 residues long. J gave up 1 base and V 3 bases, and 14 bases lay outside the gene matches. For the CDR3, the DNA is TGTGCCAGCAGCGAGGGACACGAGACAGGGTTCGGCACAGATACGCAGTATTTT. Its translation: CASSEGHETGFGTDTQYF.

The genes are TRBV7-2 and TRBJ1-6; D uncertain. The germline CDR1 and CDR2 sequences are SGHTA and FQGNSA. The CDR3 consists of 14 residues. Between the trimmed V and J ends, which lost 4 bases and 8 bases, there was a span of 12 bases. CDR3 in amino acids: CASSYRVRDSPLHF. CDR3 nucleotide sequence: TGTGCCAGCAGCTACCGGGTCCGCGATTCACCCCTCCACTTT.

Concerning this clonotype: At one end, the junction sequence differs from germline, possibly due to a read error. The CDR3 DNA reads TGTGCCAGCAATATTCTAGGGCAGGGAGGTCCTGGAAACACCATATGTTTT. It yields the protein CASNILGQGGPGNTICF. The chain carries TRBV12-3 or TRBV12-4 and TRBJ1-3; weak D call: TRBD1 (5 bases). The CDR3 runs 17 residues.

V gene TRBV30 combines with J gene TRBJ1-1, with 8 bases matching TRBD1. V was clipped by 5 bases and J by 4 bases; unmatched bases: 6. There are 13 residues in the CDR3. The germline V gene encodes CDR1 GTSNPN and CDR2 SVGIG (reference sequence). The CDR3 region is CAWAGGAVTEAFF. DNA of the CDR3: TGTGCCTGGGCAGGGGGCGCGGTCACTGAAGCTTTCTTT.

Only one count was recorded for this clonotype. This could be a read error, since a much larger clone is one nucleotide away. This rearrangement joins TRBV6-2 or TRBV6-3 to TRBJ2-5, with D hard to call. V gave up 9 bases and J gave up 1 base, with 9 bases separating them. The germline V gene has CDR1 MNHEY and CDR2 SVGEGT. The CDR3 has 12 amino acids. CDR3 in amino acids: CARTGVQETQYF. The CDR3 nucleotides are TGTGCCAGAACGGGCGTCCAAGAGACCCAGTACTTC.

This clonotype was seen repeatedly, ten times or more. CDR3 protein: CASSPGAGEDEQYV. The CDR3 DNA follows: TGCGCCAGCAGCCCCGGAGCGGGAGAGGACGAGCAGTACGTC. The chain carries TRBV4-3 and TRBJ2-7; the match to TRBD2 covers 8 bases. Germline lookup yields CDR1 LGHNA and CDR2 YSLEER. The CDR3 is 14 residues long. V gave up 4 bases and J gave up 5 bases; unmatched junction bases: 7.

The chain recombines TRBV19 with TRBJ2-1; 13 nucleotides line up with TRBD2. J lost 8 bases, V lost 7 bases, and 14 bases had no gene match. The germline V gene encodes CDR1 LNHDA and CDR2 SQIVND (reference sequence). The CDR3 consists of 17 residues. The CDR3 DNA reads as TGTGCCAGTAAGACTAGCGGGGGGTGGGGACCTTCGGATGAGCAGTTCTTC. Translated: CASKTSGGWGPSDEQFF.

This clonotype was seen a handful of times. The chain combines TRBV13 with TRBJ2-2, with D perhaps TRBD1 (7 bases). This CDR3 is 17 amino acids long. Germline V CDR1 and CDR2: PRHDT, FYEKMQ (reference sequence). V shed 0 bases and J shed 7 bases, with 18 bases lying between them. CDR3 sequence: CASSLGRWRGQGGELFF. As DNA, the CDR3 is TGTGCCAGCAGCTTAGGCCGGTGGAGGGGGCAAGGCGGGGAGCTGTTTTTT.

This clonotype has ten or more counts. The J gene is TRBJ1-4, the V gene TRBV7-9; TRBD1 matches 7 bases. This CDR3 has 13 residues. V was pared by 6 bases and J by 8 bases, with 6 bases of the junction left unmatched. Germline assignment: CDR1 SEHNR and CDR2 FQNEAQ (reference sequence). The CDR3 protein is CASRPTGVEKLFF. In nucleotides, the CDR3 is TGTGCCAGCAGGCCAACAGGGGTGGAAAAACTGTTTTTT. Complete variable domain (other parts from reference TRBV7-9 and TRBJ1-4): DTGVSQNPRHKITKRGQNVTFRCDPISEHNRLYWYRQTLGQGPEFLTYFQNEAQLEKSRLLSDRFSAERPKGSFSTLEIQRTEQGDSAMYLCASRPTGVEKLFFGSGTQLSVL.

Points on this clonotype: A much larger clonotype is one base distant, so this may be a read error. The chain is built from TRBV4-2 and TRBJ1-2; TRBD1 matches at 7 bases. Trimming removed 1 base from V and 3 bases from J; junction bases left unmatched: 8. Germline assignment: CDR1 LGHNA and CDR2 YNFKEQ. This CDR3 has 16 residues. For the CDR3, the DNA is TGTGCCAGCAGCCAAGTGACAGGGACGAATGACTATGGCTACACCTTC. It encodes CASSQVTGTNDYGYTF.

This clonotype was counted many times. The J gene is TRBJ2-5, the V gene TRBV7-9; TRBD2 agrees at 13 bases. The CDR3 extends over 16 amino acids. J lost 1 base, V lost 6 bases, and 5 bases had no gene match. The germline V gene has CDR1 SEHNR and CDR2 FQNEAQ (reference sequence). The CDR3 region has the DNA TGTGCCAGCAGTCAGGGACTAGCGGGGATCCAAGAGACCCAGTACTTC. Translated, it gives CASSQGLAGIQETQYF. Full variable domain (outside the CDR3, taken from reference TRBV7-9 and TRBJ2-5): DTGVSQNPRHKITKRGQNVTFRCDPISEHNRLYWYRQTLGQGPEFLTYFQNEAQLEKSRLLSDRFSAERPKGSFSTLEIQRTEQGDSAMYLCASSQGLAGIQETQYFGPGTRLLVL.

The genes are TRBV10-3 and TRBJ1-5; D is perhaps TRBD1 (5 bases). Germline CDR1 and CDR2: ENHRY and SYGVKD. The germline V and J ends were trimmed by 6 bases and 5 bases, with 8 bases remaining between them. The CDR3 is made up of 12 amino acids. The DNA for the CDR3 is TGTGCCATCAGCGCCAGGGATCAGCCCCAGCATTTT. This gives the protein CAISARDQPQHF.

The chain uses TRBV4-1 and TRBJ1-1; the match to TRBD1 covers 10 bases. This CDR3 comprises 18 residues. After removal of 1 base from V and 3 bases from J, the junction contained 11 bases not matched to a gene. Germline V gene lookup returns CDR1 MGHRA and CDR2 YSYEKL. For the CDR3, the DNA is TGCGCCAGCAGCCAAGGGACCTGGACAGGGGGAGGGTACACTGAAGCTTTCTTT. Protein sequence: CASSQGTWTGGGYTEAFF.

The chain is built from TRBV18 and TRBJ2-7, with D possibly being TRBD2 (5 bases). The CDR3 contains 16 residues. In germline, CDR1 is KGHSH, CDR2 LQKENI. With 2 bases removed from V and 5 bases from J, the gap between germline ends came to 19 bases. As DNA, the CDR3 is TGTGCCAGCTCACCAGGCGGGCCGGTCCGACGGGACGAGCAGTACGTC. Its translation is CASSPGGPVRRDEQYV.

The CDR3 region is CASSGSGGSGSIQYF. The CDR3 DNA reads as TGTGCCAGCAGTGGTTCGGGAGGGTCCGGTTCCATTCAGTACTTC. The V gene is TRBV25-1, the J gene TRBJ2-4; 8 bases agree with TRBD2. Germline V gene data show CDR1 as MGHDK and CDR2 as SYGVNS. The CDR3 spans 15 residues. V gave up 4 bases and J gave up 9 bases; unmatched junction bases: 11.

Note on this clonotype: A single base separates this from a much larger clone, so it may be a read error. The genes are TRBV14 and TRBJ2-7; perhaps TRBD2 as D (5 bases). Germline CDR1 is SGHDN and CDR2 is FVKESK. The CDR3 extends over 15 amino acids. Trimming left V 8 bases short and J 2 bases short, with 19 bases between. CDR3 amino acids: CASGLTPTGAYEQYV. CDR3 nucleotides: TGTGCCAGCGGTCTTACGCCGACCGGGGCCTACGAGCAGTACGTC.

Regarding this clonotype: This could be a read error, since a much larger clone is one nucleotide away. V and J are TRBV6-1 and TRBJ2-2, with TRBD2 as a possible D gene (5 bases). This CDR3 comprises 13 residues. Germline V gene data show CDR1 as MNHNS and CDR2 as SASEGT. CDR3 sequence reads: CASREINTGELSF. For the CDR3, the DNA is TGTGCCAGCAGAGAGATTAACACCGGGGAGCTGTCTTTT.

The chain combines TRBV29-1 with TRBJ2-1, with D perhaps matching TRBD1 (5 bases). The CDR3 is 12 amino acids. Germline CDR1 SQVTM, CDR2 ANQGSEA. Trimming took off 5 bases at V and 6 bases at J, with 11 bases between the two ends. The CDR3, as DNA: TGCAGCGTTCAACCAGGGCGCAATGAGCAGTTCTTC. Encoded protein: CSVQPGRNEQFF.

This clonotype was counted at least ten times. The chain couples TRBV5-1 to TRBJ2-1, with 12 positions matching TRBD2. CDR3 length: 18 amino acids. The germline gives CDR1 SGHRS, CDR2 YFSETQ. Trimming took 1 base from V and 0 from J; bases not matched to a gene: 5. This CDR3 is CASSLRTSGASSYNEQFF. In DNA form, the CDR3 reads TGCGCCAGCAGCTTGAGGACTAGCGGGGCAAGCTCCTACAATGAGCAGTTCTTC.

This chain connects TRBV10-3 to TRBJ2-1; possibly TRBD2 for D (5 bases). The germline V gene encodes CDR1 ENHRY and CDR2 SYGVKD. Between the trimmed V and J ends, which lost 2 bases and 10 bases, there was a span of 15 bases. The CDR3 covers 14 residues. Here the CDR3 DNA reads TGTGCCATCAGTGAGGAACTAGGAATAGGGGAGCAGTTCTTC. This codes for CAISEELGIGEQFF.

This chain uses TRBV20-1 with TRBJ2-7, with 7 bases identical to TRBD2. The CDR3 loop spans 12 amino acids. The V and J ends lost 1 base and 6 bases, in that order; junction bases with no gene match: 3. Germline values: CDR1 DFQATT, CDR2 SNEGSKA (reference sequence). CDR3 sequence: CSARAGEGEQYF. In DNA form, the CDR3 reads TGCAGTGCTAGAGCGGGGGAGGGCGAGCAGTACTTC.

In the case of this clonotype: Since the CDR3 does not end with the conserved phenylalanine or tryptophan, this likely comes from a read error. The chain employs TRBV4-1 and TRBJ1-1, with 7 bases lining up with TRBD1. V lost 3 bases and J lost 3; bases outside the gene matches: 4. The germline CDR1 and CDR2 sequences are MGHRA and YSYEKL. The CDR3 sequence is 14 residues long. The CDR3 DNA reads TGCGCCAGCAGCCACGGGACAGACCACACTGAAGCTTTCCTT. Its translation: CASSHGTDHTEAFL.

Of note for this clonotype: At one boundary the junction diverges from the germline segment, which might be a read error. The CDR3 nucleotides read TGCGGTGCTAGAGGCGGACTAGCGGGAGGCACAGATACGCAGTATTTT. Translation: CGARGGLAGGTDTQYF. V is TRBV20-1 and J is TRBJ2-3, with 13 positions matching TRBD2. There are 16 residues in the CDR3. Germline V gives CDR1 DFQATT, CDR2 SNEGSKA (reference sequence).